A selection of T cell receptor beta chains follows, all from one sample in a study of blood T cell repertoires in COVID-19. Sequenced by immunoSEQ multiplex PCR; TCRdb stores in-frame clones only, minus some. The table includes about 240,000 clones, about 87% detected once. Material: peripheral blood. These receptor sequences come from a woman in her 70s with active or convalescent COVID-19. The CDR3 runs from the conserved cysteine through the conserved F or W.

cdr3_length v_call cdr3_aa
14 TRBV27 CASIDLRGVETQYF
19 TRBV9 CASSTTAPPYPGGVGGYTF
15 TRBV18 CASSPPGQTNSPLHF
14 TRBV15 CATSLTNGIQPQHF
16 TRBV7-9 CASSLRSLATGNEQFF
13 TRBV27 CASSSGGSYEQYF
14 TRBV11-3 CASSLRGGANVLTF
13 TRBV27 CASSFAGPQPQHF
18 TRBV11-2 CASSFRDTPIGSGNTIYF
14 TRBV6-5 CASSPRGSNQPQHF
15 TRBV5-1 CASSPHPDNTGELFF
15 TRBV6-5 CATSEGLGRIQPQHF
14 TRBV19 CASRKQSSTGELFF
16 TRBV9 CASSVDHRGGNTEAFF
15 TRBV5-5 CASSFMTSGAYEQYF
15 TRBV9 CASSDGQGNPYEQYF
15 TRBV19 CASRERGQANSPLHF
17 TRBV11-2 CASSRQGQGSFTYEQYF
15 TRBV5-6 CASSLEGGWTETQYF
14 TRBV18 CASSPRGGAGELFF
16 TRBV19 CASSTGTGLTGNTIYF
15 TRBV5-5 CASSFTGGGYNEQFF
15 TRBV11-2 CASSLANRVRDEQYF
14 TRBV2 CASSPLIATGELFF
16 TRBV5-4 CASSLARTFSGNTIYF
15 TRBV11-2 CASSGTGGVDTEAFF
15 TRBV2 CARSGGADRETEAFF
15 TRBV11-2 CASSLGGEGTGELFF
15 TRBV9 CASSGGGVITGELFF
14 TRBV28 CASSFGTANYGYTF
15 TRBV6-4 CASSPGHRSSKEQFF
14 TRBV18 CASSPLDRDYGYTF
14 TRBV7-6 CASSPITVSYEQYF
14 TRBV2 CASSGGGINQPQHF
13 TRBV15 CATQDRPNSPLHF
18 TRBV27 CASSYLSGIAGSPYEQYF
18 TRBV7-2 CASSSQLLAGGAPRTQYF
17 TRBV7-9 CASSSGLAGDGTDTQYF
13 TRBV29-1 CSVLDSPNQPQHF
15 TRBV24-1 CATSAGTGHSYEQYF
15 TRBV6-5 CASRASGGDYNEQFF
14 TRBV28 CASIGRGGGTEAFF
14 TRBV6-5 CASYRGTANEKLFF
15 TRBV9 CASSLLPEGADTQYF
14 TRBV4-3 CASSQVRYQAGGIF
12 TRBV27 CASSPLGSPLHF
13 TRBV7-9 CASTNGEGYEQYF
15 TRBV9 CASSVVAGSGNTIYF
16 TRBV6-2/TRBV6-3 CASSPRSGGAYNEQFF
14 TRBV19 CASRRQGALYEQYF
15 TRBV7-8 CASSSRSNLNYGYTF
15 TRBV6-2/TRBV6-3 CASSRDNRGAGELFF
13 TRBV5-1 CASSLIQGYEQYF
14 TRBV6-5 CASSYQGEYTEAFF
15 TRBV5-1 CASSAVAGSGNTIYF